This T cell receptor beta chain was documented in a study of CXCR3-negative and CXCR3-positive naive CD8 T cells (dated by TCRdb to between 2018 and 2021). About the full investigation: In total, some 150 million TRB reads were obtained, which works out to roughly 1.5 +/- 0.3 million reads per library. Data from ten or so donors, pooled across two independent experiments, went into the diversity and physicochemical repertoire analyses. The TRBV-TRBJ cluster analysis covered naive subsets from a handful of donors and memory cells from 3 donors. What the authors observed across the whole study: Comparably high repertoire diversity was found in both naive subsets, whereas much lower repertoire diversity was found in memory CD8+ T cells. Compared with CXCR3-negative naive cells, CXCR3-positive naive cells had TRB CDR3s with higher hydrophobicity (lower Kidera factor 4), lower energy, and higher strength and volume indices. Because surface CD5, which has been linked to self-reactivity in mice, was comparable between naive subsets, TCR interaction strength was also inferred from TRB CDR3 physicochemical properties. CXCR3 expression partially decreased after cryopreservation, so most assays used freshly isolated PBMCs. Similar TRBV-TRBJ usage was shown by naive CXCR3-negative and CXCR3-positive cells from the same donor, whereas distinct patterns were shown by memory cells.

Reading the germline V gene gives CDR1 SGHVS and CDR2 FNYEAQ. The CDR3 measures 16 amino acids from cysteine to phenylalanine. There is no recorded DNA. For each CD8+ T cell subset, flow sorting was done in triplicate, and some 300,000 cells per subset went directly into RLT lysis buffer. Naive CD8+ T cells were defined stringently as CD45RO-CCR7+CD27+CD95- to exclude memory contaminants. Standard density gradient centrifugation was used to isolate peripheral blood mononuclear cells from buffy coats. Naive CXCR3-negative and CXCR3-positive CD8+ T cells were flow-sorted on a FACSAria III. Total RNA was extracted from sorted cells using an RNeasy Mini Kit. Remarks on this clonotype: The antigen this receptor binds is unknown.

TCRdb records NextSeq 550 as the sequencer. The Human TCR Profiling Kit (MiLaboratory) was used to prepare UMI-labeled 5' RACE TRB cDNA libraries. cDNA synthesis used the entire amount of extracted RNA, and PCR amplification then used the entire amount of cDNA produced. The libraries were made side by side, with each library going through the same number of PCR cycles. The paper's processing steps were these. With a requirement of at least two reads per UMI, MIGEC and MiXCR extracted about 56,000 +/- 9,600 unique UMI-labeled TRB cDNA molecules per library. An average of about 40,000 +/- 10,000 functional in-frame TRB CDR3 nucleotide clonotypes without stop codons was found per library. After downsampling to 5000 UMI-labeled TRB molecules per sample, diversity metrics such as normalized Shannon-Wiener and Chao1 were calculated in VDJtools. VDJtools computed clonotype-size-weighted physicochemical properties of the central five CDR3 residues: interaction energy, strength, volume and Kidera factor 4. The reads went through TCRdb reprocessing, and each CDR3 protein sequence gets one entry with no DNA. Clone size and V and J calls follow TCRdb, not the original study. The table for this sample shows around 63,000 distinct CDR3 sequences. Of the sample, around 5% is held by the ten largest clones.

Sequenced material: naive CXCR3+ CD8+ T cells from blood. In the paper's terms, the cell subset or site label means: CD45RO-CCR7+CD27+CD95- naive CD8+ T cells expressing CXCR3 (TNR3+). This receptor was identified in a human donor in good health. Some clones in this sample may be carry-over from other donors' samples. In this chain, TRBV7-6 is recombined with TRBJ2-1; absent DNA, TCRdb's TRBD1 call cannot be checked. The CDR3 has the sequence CASSPYRGSSYNEQFF.